These T cell receptor beta chains were read from a single sample in a study of cytomegalovirus exposure and HLA in healthy donors. Method: immunoSEQ multiplex PCR; TCRdb's copy keeps in-frame clones and lacks some. The data hold 85,000 to 110,000 clones, with 65% to 85% observed a single time. The sequencing input was PBMCs. The receptors derive from a man between 45 and 60 years old in good health and CMV-seropositive. Both conserved end residues are part of each CDR3. The D gene is left open where the match is weak. Clone size is given for some rows only: seen once, a few or many times, or a class if the clone is expanded.

CDR3nt	CDR3aa	abundance	d_gene	v_gene	j_gene
TGTGCCAGCAGCTTAGGTAGAGAGCAGTACTTC	CASSLGREQYF	.	.	TRBV7-9	TRBJ2-7
TGTGCCAGCAGCTTGACAGGGGGCAACACCGGGGAGCTGTTTTTT	CASSLTGGNTGELFF	.	TRBD1	TRBV7-3	TRBJ2-2
TGTGCCAGCAGTCGCACAGACGACTCTGGAAACACCATATATTTT	CASSRTDDSGNTIYF	.	.	TRBV7-6	TRBJ1-3
TGTGCCAGCAGTTTCTCAGGGGACACCGGGGAGCTGTTTTTT	CASSFSGDTGELFF	.	.	TRBV6-5	TRBJ2-2
TGCGCCAGCAGCTTGTCCGGGGTCCGTTCGTTCGAGCAGTACTTC	CASSLSGVRSFEQYF	.	.	TRBV5-1	TRBJ2-7
TGTGCCAGCAGCCAAGGGACAGGGGGCGAGGGAGCGGGTTTTGGGGAGCAGTTCTTC	CASSQGTGGEGAGFGEQFF	.	TRBD1	TRBV4-2	TRBJ2-1
TGTGCCAGCAGCGCTACTAGCGGGAGGGCCCTCTGGACCCAGTACTTC	CASSATSGRALWTQYF	.	TRBD2	TRBV7-2	TRBJ2-5
TGCGCCAGCAGCTTGGGTCCCCAGCTCGGAGGCTATGGCTACACCTTC	CASSLGPQLGGYGYTF	.	.	TRBV5-1	TRBJ1-2
TGTGCCAGTAGATGGCGGGAGCGGACAGATACGCAGTATTTT	CASRWRERTDTQYF	.	TRBD2	TRBV19	TRBJ2-3
TGTGCCAGCAACTCCAGGGGGCGTCAGCCCCAGCATTTT	CASNSRGRQPQHF	.	TRBD1	TRBV2	TRBJ1-5
TGTGCTAGTGGTTTGGTATTGGGACAGAGTCACACCGGGGAGCTGTTTTTT	CASGLVLGQSHTGELFF	.	TRBD1	TRBV12-5	TRBJ2-2
TGTGCCAGCAGCGTGTTAGCGGGAGCCCTCCAAGAGACCCAGTACTTC	CASSVLAGALQETQYF	.	TRBD2	TRBV9	TRBJ2-5
TGTGCCATCATGCCCGACAGGGGGCGCCCCGGCAATGAGCAGTTCTTC	CAIMPDRGRPGNEQFF	once	TRBD1	TRBV10-3	TRBJ2-1
TGCGCCAGCAGTGCCCCTGACACCGGGGAGCTGTTTTTT	CASSAPDTGELFF	few	.	TRBV10-1	TRBJ2-2
TGCAGCGTTGAAGATCTAGGGGGCGGCTACGAGCAGTACTTC	CSVEDLGGGYEQYF	.	TRBD1	TRBV29-1	TRBJ2-7
TGTGCCAGTAGTATAGACTCCCTCGGAGATACGCAGTATTTT	CASSIDSLGDTQYF	.	.	TRBV19	TRBJ2-3
TGTGCCAGCAGTTACTCGGCCAGAAATCAGCCCCAGCATTTT	CASSYSARNQPQHF	once	.	TRBV6-5	TRBJ1-5
TGTGCCAGCACCACATACGCTGAAGCTTTCTTT	CASTTYAEAFF	.	.	TRBV13	TRBJ1-1
TGTGCCACCAGCAGAGCTGTTGGGACTAGCGGGAGGTGGACCAAAAACATTCAGTACTTC	CATSRAVGTSGRWTKNIQYF	.	TRBD2	TRBV15	TRBJ2-4
TGTGCCTCAGCGGGTGACAGGGGGACGGGGTCCCAGCATTTT	CASAGDRGTGSQHF	.	TRBD1	TRBV2	TRBJ1-5
TGTGCCAGCTCATCGAACAGGGACCAGCCCCAGCATTTT	CASSSNRDQPQHF	.	.	TRBV18	TRBJ1-5
TGTGCCACCAGCATGCGGGAGCTCTCCGAGCAGTACTTC	CATSMRELSEQYF	.	TRBD2	TRBV15	TRBJ2-7
TGTGCCACCAGCAGGGACCCAGGGTCTCGGGCGGACGAGCAGTACTTC	CATSRDPGSRADEQYF	.	.	TRBV15	TRBJ2-7
TGTGCCAGCAGGACAGCACAGGGGGCCAGGATCTCTGGAAACACCATATATTTT	CASRTAQGARISGNTIYF	.	TRBD1	TRBV28	TRBJ1-3
TGCAGCGTTTTACGCGGGACTAGCTTCACCGGGGAGCTGTTTTTT	CSVLRGTSFTGELFF	.	TRBD2	TRBV29-1	TRBJ2-2
TGTGCCAGCAGCTTACGGGGACAGGGGCAACTAGACACCCGGAATGAGCAGTTCTTC	CASSLRGQGQLDTRNEQFF	.	TRBD1	TRBV7-6	TRBJ2-1
TGTGCCAGCGCTGGGTCGAGTGGGAGGGATCCTAGCACAGATACGCAGTATTTT	CASAGSSGRDPSTDTQYF	.	TRBD2	TRBV25-1	TRBJ2-3
TGTGCCAGAAGCGCCCTGGGCTGCGGGACGCCTTCCTACAATGAGCAGTTCTTC	CARSALGCGTPSYNEQFF	.	.	TRBV5-3	TRBJ2-1
TGTGCCAGCAGCCTTACCGGGACAGTGACCTACGAGCAGTACTTC	CASSLTGTVTYEQYF	medium-sized	TRBD1	TRBV27	TRBJ2-7
TGTGCCAGCAGCTTGATGTCGGGGGTCGATGGCTACACCTTC	CASSLMSGVDGYTF	few	.	TRBV5-8	TRBJ1-2
TGTGCCAGCTCACCACCGAGGAGCTCTGGGGCCAACGTCCTGACTTTC	CASSPPRSSGANVLTF	.	.	TRBV18	TRBJ2-6
TGTGCCAGCTTGGACTTGGATACGCAGTATTTT	CASLDLDTQYF	.	.	TRBV18	TRBJ2-3
TGTGCCAGCAGCTTAGCACAGGGGGTATCTGGAGAAAAACTGTTTTTT	CASSLAQGVSGEKLFF	.	TRBD1	TRBV7-8	TRBJ1-4
TGCGCCAGCAGCGACAGCTCTGGGGCCAACGTCCTGACTTTC	CASSDSSGANVLTF	.	.	TRBV5-1	TRBJ2-6
TGTGCCAGCACGACAGGTAGTGAAAGAGCTTTCTTT	CASTTGSERAFF	few	.	TRBV28	TRBJ1-1
TGTGCCAGCAGCTTGGGGTCCAGCGGGAGGGCCCGGGGTACGCAGTATTTT	CASSLGSSGRARGTQYF	.	TRBD2	TRBV5-6	TRBJ2-3
TGCGCCAGCACCCTAGGGACTAGCGGGAGACGGTACGAGCAGTACTTC	CASTLGTSGRRYEQYF	.	TRBD2	TRBV10-2	TRBJ2-7
TGTGCCAGCAGCACCCCCGGGACAGGGGACCTCTATGGCTACACCTTC	CASSTPGTGDLYGYTF	medium-sized	TRBD1	TRBV9	TRBJ1-2
TGTGCCAGCAGTCCGGAGGGCCCCTCCTACGAGCAGTACTTC	CASSPEGPSYEQYF	few	.	TRBV6-5	TRBJ2-7
TGTGCCAGTAGCCCAGAGGGCGGTCGGGATACGCAGTATTTT	CASSPEGGRDTQYF	few	.	TRBV19	TRBJ2-3
TGTGCCAGCAGCCCTCAGGCCGGCACCGGGGAGCTGTTTTTT	CASSPQAGTGELFF	few	.	TRBV7-3	TRBJ2-2
TGTGCCAGCAGTGCCCAGGGGTTCAATGAGCAGTTCTTC	CASSAQGFNEQFF	.	.	TRBV2	TRBJ2-1
TGTGCCAGCAGCCCGGGGGGCGGGAGGATCGACGAGCAGTACTTC	CASSPGGGRIDEQYF	.	TRBD2	TRBV5-4	TRBJ2-7
TGTGCCAGCAGCCAAAATGCGGGTCCCTACGAGCAGTACTTC	CASSQNAGPYEQYF	.	.	TRBV14	TRBJ2-7